This passage covers 27 T cell receptor beta chains from one sample sequenced in a study of blood T cell repertoires in COVID-19 (dated by TCRdb to the early 2020s). The library was produced with the immunoSEQ multiplex PCR assay. The table was pulled from immuneACCESS by TCRdb, which kept in-frame rearrangements only. Such tables lose some clones; where checked, under half of the loss comes from unresolved V genes, and the rest has no known cause. This sample lists 150,000 or so clones; 87% were detected once. The leading ten clones occupy around 5% of the sample. The sample consisted of peripheral blood. The source of these receptors is a human donor in a cohort sampled during active COVID-19.

The chain recombines TRBV29-1 with TRBJ2-5, with 8 bases fitting TRBD1. The CDR3 consists of 14 residues. Germline trimming cut 3 bases from V and 2 bases from J; bases unmatched to any gene: 5. Germline lookup yields CDR1 SQVTM and CDR2 ANQGSEA. This chain's CDR3 is CSVEKGTGQETQYF. CDR3 sequence (DNA): TGCAGCGTTGAGAAAGGGACAGGACAAGAGACCCAGTACTTC.

The chain couples TRBV11-3 to TRBJ2-1; 8 bases are a match to TRBD2. There are 15 residues in the CDR3. Losses at the gene ends were 7 bases for V and 7 bases for J; bases not matched to a gene: 12. Germline V CDR1 and CDR2: SGHNT, YENEEA. CDR3 amino acids: CASTSNSGVANEQFF. In DNA form, the CDR3 reads TGTGCCAGCACCTCCAATAGCGGGGTTGCTAATGAGCAGTTCTTC.

The table lists this clone with a few counts. The genes are TRBV7-8 and TRBJ1-1; D may be TRBD1 (6 bases). Germline V lookup: CDR1 SGHVS, CDR2 FQNEAQ. The CDR3 totals 15 residues. With 6 bases removed from V and 2 bases from J, the gap between germline ends came to 16 bases. The DNA of the CDR3 is TGTGCCAGCAGTCCCCCCGGACAGATAAACACTGAAGCTTTCTTT. Encoded protein: CASSPPGQINTEAFF. Full variable domain (remainder filled in from reference TRBV7-8 and TRBJ1-1): GAGVSQSPRYKVAKRGQDVALRCDPISGHVSLFWYQQALGQGPEFLTYFQNEAQLDKSGLPSDRFFAERPEGSVSTLKIQRTQQEDSAVYLCASSPPGQINTEAFFGQGTRLTVV.

V usage is TRBV5-5 and J usage is TRBJ2-1; 10 nucleotides match TRBD1. Germline V lookup: CDR1 SGHKS, CDR2 YYEKEE (reference sequence). The CDR3 covers 15 residues. Trimming at V came to 5 bases and at J to 4 bases, leaving 6 bases not matched to a gene. The CDR3 sequence is CASRKDRGWYNEQFF. Written as DNA, the CDR3 is TGTGCCAGCAGAAAGGACAGGGGGTGGTACAATGAGCAGTTCTTC.

In its sample, this clone was seen once. The chain employs TRBV9 and TRBJ2-5; D might be TRBD2 (6 bases). The CDR3 covers 15 residues. Germline V CDR1 and CDR2: SGDLS, YYNGEE. Between the trimmed V and J ends, which lost 4 bases and 5 bases, there was a span of 18 bases. The CDR3 loop reads CASSLLEGWGETQYF. In nucleotides, the CDR3 is TGTGCCAGCAGCCTCTTGGAGGGGTGGGGGGAGACCCAGTACTTC. The variable domain in full, with the rest retrieved from reference TRBV9 and TRBJ2-5, is DSGVTQTPKHLITATGQRVTLRCSPRSGDLSVYWYQQSLDQGLQFLIQYYNGEERAKGNILERFSAQQFPDLHSELNLSSLELGDSALYFCASSLLEGWGETQYFGPGTRLLVL.

The rearrangement links TRBV7-8 to TRBJ2-5, with D possibly matching TRBD1 (5 bases). The germline V gene encodes CDR1 SGHVS and CDR2 FQNEAQ. The ends were cut back, 0 bases at V and 2 bases at J, with 10 bases in the middle. The CDR3 spans 15 residues. CDR3 sequence (DNA): TGTGCCAGCAGCTTAGCCAGGGTTGGGCAAGAGACCCAGTACTTC. It translates to CASSLARVGQETQYF.

The V gene is TRBV6-1, the J gene TRBJ1-1; D might be TRBD1 (5 bases). The CDR3 totals 13 residues. Trimming stripped 2 bases from V and 5 bases from J, with 9 bases between. Germline values: CDR1 MNHNS, CDR2 SASEGT. The CDR3: CASSEIRETEAFF. The CDR3 DNA sequence: TGTGCCAGCAGTGAAATCAGGGAAACTGAAGCTTTCTTT.

The V and J genes are TRBV19 and TRBJ2-7; possible D gene TRBD1, 5 bases. The CDR3 covers 15 residues. In germline, CDR1 is LNHDA, CDR2 SQIVND (reference sequence). Trimming shortened V by 6 bases and J by 2 bases, and 17 bases separated the two germline ends. The CDR3 sequence: CASSPRAGPTYEQYF. CDR3 in DNA: TGTGCCAGTAGCCCCCGGGCAGGGCCTACCTACGAGCAGTACTTC. The full variable domain, in which reference TRBV19 and TRBJ2-7 provide the parts outside the CDR3, is DGGITQSPKYLFRKEGQNVTLSCEQNLNHDAMYWYRQDPGQGLRLIYYSQIVNDFQKGDIAEGYSVSREKKESFPLTVTSAQKNPTAFYLCASSPRAGPTYEQYFGPGTRLTVT.

In its sample, this clone was seen a few times. The chain combines TRBV6-2 or TRBV6-3 with TRBJ2-1; TRBD2 aligns across 15 bases. The germline gives CDR1 MNHEY, CDR2 SVGEGT. This CDR3 has 16 amino acids. Trimming cost V 1 base and J 7 bases; bases outside gene matches: 2. The CDR3 sequence is CASSYWTSGGANEQFF. The CDR3 region has the DNA TGTGCCAGCAGTTACTGGACTAGCGGGGGGGCAAATGAGCAGTTCTTC.

The chain employs TRBV28 and TRBJ2-7; 7 bases map to TRBD1. Germline assignment: CDR1 MDHEN and CDR2 SYDVKM. This CDR3 contains 15 residues. Trimming took 5 bases from V and 5 from J; bases not matched to a gene: 12. CDR3 in amino acids: CASSQGVAIGDEQYF. In DNA form, the CDR3 reads TGTGCCAGCAGTCAGGGGGTGGCTATTGGAGACGAGCAGTACTTC. Full variable domain (remainder filled in from reference TRBV28 and TRBJ2-7): DVKVTQSSRYLVKRTGEKVFLECVQDMDHENMFWYRQDPGLGLRLIYFSYDVKMKEKGDIPEGYSVSREKKERFSLILESASTNQTSMYLCASSQGVAIGDEQYFGPGTRLTVT.

The V and J genes are TRBV18 and TRBJ2-7; weak D call: TRBD2 (7 bases). CDR1 is KGHSH and CDR2 is LQKENI in the germline V gene. The CDR3 runs 13 residues. The ends were cut back, 3 bases at V and 3 bases at J, with 9 bases in the middle. CDR3 bases: TGTGCCAGCTCACCGGGAGGGGGCTACGAGCAGTACTTC. This gives the protein CASSPGGGYEQYF.

The sample holds a few counts of this clone. This rearrangement joins TRBV5-4 to TRBJ1-2; 7 bases are shared with TRBD1. The CDR3 covers 15 residues. Germline CDR1 reads SGHNT; CDR2 reads YYREEE (reference sequence). Trimming took 4 bases from V and 7 from J; bases not matched to a gene: 13. As DNA, the CDR3 is TGTGCCAGCAGCCAACCAGGGTTGCGGACAGGTGGCTACACCTTC. Amino acids: CASSQPGLRTGGYTF.

The chain is built from TRBV5-1 and TRBJ2-7; the D gene is possibly TRBD1 (5 bases). The V end lost 0 bases, the J end lost 6 bases, and 16 bases lay between the germline ends. The CDR3 has 15 residues. Germline CDR1 is SGHRS and CDR2 is YFSETQ. In DNA, the CDR3 is TGCGCCAGCAGCTTGGAGGGGCCCCGCTGGGGCGAGCAGTACTTC. Translating gives CASSLEGPRWGEQYF.

The genes are TRBV27 and TRBJ2-7; D gene uncertain. Trimming pared 2 bases from V and 7 bases from J, leaving 6 bases between. The germline gives CDR1 MNHEY, CDR2 SMNVEV (reference sequence). The CDR3 sequence is 11 residues long. Here the CDR3 DNA reads TGTGCCAGCAGTTTAGTCGGGGAGCAGTACTTC. As protein: CASSLVGEQYF.

The chain couples TRBV9 to TRBJ1-3, with TRBD1 identical over 7 bases. The V segment lost 2 bases and the J segment 2 bases; nucleotides outside the gene matches: 10. Per germline, CDR1 SGDLS and CDR2 YYNGEE. The CDR3 runs 17 residues. The CDR3, as DNA: TGTGCCAGCAGCGTTTACCGGGACAGCACTACTGGAAACACCATATATTTT. Translation: CASSVYRDSTTGNTIYF.

This CDR3 reads CASSSQGTTNTGELFF. The CDR3 coding sequence is TGCGCCAGCAGCTCACAAGGGACAACAAACACCGGGGAGCTGTTTTTT. The V gene is TRBV4-1, the J gene TRBJ2-2; a weak D match, TRBD1 (6 bases). The CDR3 loop spans 16 amino acids. CDR1 is MGHRA and CDR2 is YSYEKL in the germline V gene. V shed 5 bases and J shed 2 bases, with 15 bases lying between them.

The chain employs TRBV28 and TRBJ1-2; D is perhaps TRBD1 (5 bases). The V and J ends lost 1 base and 8 bases respectively, with 14 bases between them. The CDR3 has 14 residues. From germline, CDR1 is MDHEN and CDR2 SYDVKM. The CDR3 reads CASSLSPGLDGYTF. The CDR3 coding sequence is TGTGCCAGCAGTTTATCACCAGGGTTGGACGGCTACACCTTC.

V gene TRBV3-1 (or the pseudogene TRBV3-2) combines with J gene TRBJ2-5; TRBD2 agrees at 10 bases. The CDR3 has 18 residues. J was trimmed by 1 base and V by 3 bases; bases with no gene match: 11. Germline CDR1 is LGHDT and CDR2 is YNNKEL (reference sequence). The CDR3 spells CASSQRPSGSGPQETQYF. The CDR3 bases are TGTGCCAGCAGCCAGAGACCTAGCGGGAGCGGCCCCCAAGAGACCCAGTACTTC.

The genes are TRBV19 and TRBJ1-1; D is possibly TRBD1 (5 bases). CDR1 is LNHDA, CDR2 SQIVND, per germline (reference sequence). Between the trimmed V and J ends, which lost 1 base and 1 base, there was a span of 7 bases. The CDR3 is made up of 14 amino acids. The CDR3 DNA reads as TGTGCCAGTAGTATAGCAAGGGGGAACACTGAAGCTTTCTTT. Its translation is CASSIARGNTEAFF.

The V and J genes are TRBV7-6 and TRBJ2-5; possible D gene TRBD2, 6 bases. Germline V CDR1 and CDR2: SGHVS, FNYEAQ. Trimming took off 5 bases at V and 2 bases at J, with 9 bases between the two ends. This CDR3 has 13 residues. The CDR3 sequence: CASSRLGQETQYF. In DNA, the CDR3 is TGTGCCAGCAGCAGACTAGGGCAAGAGACCCAGTACTTC.

This chain uses TRBV5-1 with TRBJ2-5, with 13 bases aligning to TRBD2. V was clipped by 2 bases and J by 5 bases; unmatched bases: 9. The germline CDR1 and CDR2 sequences are SGHRS and YFSETQ. The CDR3 contains 17 residues. The CDR3 reads CASSFRTSGGPGETQYF. CDR3 in DNA: TGCGCCAGCAGCTTTAGGACTAGCGGGGGACCGGGGGAGACCCAGTACTTC.

The chain combines TRBV19 with TRBJ1-5; a weak D match, TRBD1 (5 bases). This CDR3 has 15 amino acids. CDR1 is LNHDA and CDR2 is SQIVND in the germline V gene (reference sequence). Deletions cut 7 bases from V and 4 bases from J, with 17 bases between. In nucleotides, the CDR3 is TGTGCCAGTACCCCTGGGCAGGGCCTAAATCAGCCCCAGCATTTT. It is translated as CASTPGQGLNQPQHF.

V is TRBV6-6 and J is TRBJ1-6; no clear D. Germline CDR1 is MNHNY and CDR2 is SVGAGI (reference sequence). The CDR3 sequence is 14 residues long. Trimming stripped 7 bases from V and 1 base from J, with 8 bases between. The DNA of the CDR3 is TGTGCCAGCAACCAGAAATCCTATAATTCACCCCTCCACTTT. This gives the protein CASNQKSYNSPLHF.

This clone has a single count. The chain is built from TRBV28 and TRBJ2-7; D gene ambiguous. V gave up 6 bases and J gave up 0 bases, with 15 bases separating them. This CDR3 is 15 amino acids long. Germline V CDR1 and CDR2: MDHEN, SYDVKM. The CDR3 region has the DNA TGTGCCAGCAGCTCCATAGATCTGAGCTCCTACGAGCAGTACTTC. Encoded protein: CASSSIDLSSYEQYF.

The CDR3 is CASSGQVSGNTIYF. The CDR3 DNA sequence: TGCGCCAGCAGCGGACAGGTCTCTGGAAACACCATATATTTT. This rearrangement joins TRBV10-1 to TRBJ1-3; TRBD1 aligns across 7 bases. CDR3 length equals 14 residues. CDR1 WNHNN and CDR2 SYGVQD come from the germline V gene (reference sequence). V shed 6 bases and J 0 bases; nucleotides not matched to a gene: 2.

The gene calls are TRBV10-1 and TRBJ2-5, with 7 nucleotides matching TRBD2. CDR1 WNHNN and CDR2 SYGVQD come from the germline V gene (reference sequence). J lost 7 bases, V lost 0 bases, and 11 bases had no gene match. The CDR3 is 16 amino acids. The CDR3 nucleotides read TGCGCCAGCAGTGAGTCGCGGGGGACGGAACGGGGGACCCAGTACTTC. It encodes CASSESRGTERGTQYF.

CDR3 DNA: TGTGCCAGCAGCTTGAGTTTCAGGGCTGGAAACACCATATATTTT. Its protein is CASSLSFRAGNTIYF. The chain carries TRBV7-9 and TRBJ1-3; D may be TRBD1 (5 bases). Trimming removed 3 bases from V and 2 bases from J, with 11 bases in between. The CDR3 sequence is 15 residues long. Germline V CDR1 and CDR2: SEHNR, FQNEAQ (reference sequence).